This T cell receptor beta chain comes out of a study of blood T cell repertoires in COVID-19. Germline V CDR1 and CDR2: SGDLS, YYNGEE. Trimming removed 4 bases from V and 0 bases from J, with 16 bases in between. CDR3 size: 16 residues. TCRdb's table, derived via immunoSEQ multiplex PCR, lists solely in-frame clones and lacks some. The data hold 90,000 to 150,000 clones, with roughly four fifths observed a single time. This clone was seen more than once but under ten times. The clonotype was recovered from a human donor in a cohort sampled during active COVID-19. The J gene is TRBJ1-1, the V gene TRBV9; the D gene is possibly TRBD1 (6 bases). Sequencing was done on a sample of peripheral blood. The CDR3 sequence is CASSPRTATMNTEAFF. As DNA, the CDR3 is TGTGCCAGCAGCCCCCGGACAGCTACCATGAACACTGAAGCTTTCTTT.